This T cell receptor beta chain was sequenced in a study of early T cells in non-severe SARS-CoV-2 infection (dated by TCRdb to about 2021). Background for the entire study: TCR sequencing used bulk RNA from unsorted whole blood, so alpha and beta chains could not be paired. The paper's findings and limits, for the study overall: VDJdb matching was skewed toward anti-spike CD8 responses and likely underestimated virus-specific expansions by missing private and CD4 specificities.

Regarding this clonotype: Its antigen has not been determined. The sample holds no much larger clone one base away, and base qualities are not on file.

The study was a case-control design nested within a healthcare worker cohort in London, UK, with weekly nasopharyngeal swab PCR tests and blood sampling. Between 23 and 31 March 2020, the week of the UK lockdown, healthcare workers were enrolled and then followed up weekly for as long as 16 weeks. V and J lose 7 bases and 7 bases, and a span of 16 bases separates them. CDR1 SNHLY and CDR2 FYNNEI were looked up in the germline V gene. The cysteine opens and the phenylalanine closes a CDR3 of 13 amino acids. The entry retains the CDR3 DNA only, 39 bases that are in frame from base 1. Libraries were made using 5' RACE. The data were produced on a NextSeq 500. The TCR library protocol attached unique molecular identifiers to individual cDNA molecules to correct for sequencing error and PCR bias. Both TCR alpha and beta chains were sequenced, and tight co-correlation was observed between alpha and beta sequence abundances in each sample. From the authors' description of their analysis: V gene, J gene and CDR3 annotation of TCR sequences was performed with Decombinator V4. TCRs were defined as expanded if a significant change between any two time points was detected under a Poisson model with p below 0.0001. Abundances of TCRs were expressed as counts per million after normalisation to the total number of TCRs sequenced in each sample. TRAV1-2 paired with TRAJ12, TRAJ20 or TRAJ33 defined MAIT TCRs, while TRAV10 paired with TRAJ18 defined iNKT TCRs. A search of VDJdb, accessed on 1 November 2021, was run for TCRs annotated to CMV, EBV and SARS-CoV-2, with TCRs annotated for multiple antigens excluded. The public reads were quality trimmed at Q25 with fastp and then assembled into clones with MiXCR by TCRdb, keeping productive beta chains. Rows are combined by CDR3 protein, so each entry shows the most common genes and DNA. TCRdb's processing, not the study's, gives the V and J calls here. For this sample there are some 23,000 distinct CDR3 sequences; about 4.8% appear just once. Together, the top ten hold approximately 6.6% of the sample.

The sequence derives from an adult who was a healthcare worker with PCR-confirmed SARS-CoV-2 infection or an uninfected control (not recorded which). The sample was whole blood. The sequence is built from TRBV2 and TRBJ1-2, with a tentative D gene TRBD1 over 5 matching bases. The CDR3 region reads CASNLDTAPGYTF. The sequenced DNA is TGTGCCAGCAACCTGGACACGGCGCCTGGCTACACCTTC.